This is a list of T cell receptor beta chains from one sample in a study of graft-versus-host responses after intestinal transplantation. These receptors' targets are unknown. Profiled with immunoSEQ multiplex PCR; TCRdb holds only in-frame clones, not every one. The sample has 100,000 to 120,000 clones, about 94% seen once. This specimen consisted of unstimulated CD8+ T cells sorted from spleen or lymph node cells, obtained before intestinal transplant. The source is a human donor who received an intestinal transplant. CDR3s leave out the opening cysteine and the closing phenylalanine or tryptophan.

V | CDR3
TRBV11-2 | ASSLGGTSGYEQY
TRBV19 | ASSIASGSSIYEQY
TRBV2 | ASNEELGLAGSTDTQY
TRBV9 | ASSVGGREGEQY
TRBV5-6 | ASSLRTSGRYEQY
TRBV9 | ASSFRGPEQY
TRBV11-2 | ASSWGQGYTDTQY
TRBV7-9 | ASSRTGQETQY
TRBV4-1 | ASSSRLGTSGIYEQY
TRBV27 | ASSLYGQNQPQH
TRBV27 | ASSSGLGTDTQY
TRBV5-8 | ASTPPQERETQY
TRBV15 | ATSRDLTSGNTGELF
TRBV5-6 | ASSPEGGDEQF
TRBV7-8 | ASSPLRGVVYEQY
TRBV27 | ASSPSLETDTQY
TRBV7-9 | ASSRPGSGANVLT
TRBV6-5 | ASSPREGVLYEQY
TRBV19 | ASTRTGRNTEAF
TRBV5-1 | ASSPPASYEQY
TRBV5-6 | ASSLVGTRGYT
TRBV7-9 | ASSLDVGASTNEKLF
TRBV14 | ASSHLGRDNEQY
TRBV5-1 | ASSIGTGGFEQY
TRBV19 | ASSIDPLPGRGELF
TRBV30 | AWSVGAVEQY
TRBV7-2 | ASSFWGHNQPQH
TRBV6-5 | ASSFSQDSNQPQH
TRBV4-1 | ASSAGLAGGEETQY
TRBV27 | ASSSGLNTDTQY
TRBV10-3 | ATTSENDEQY
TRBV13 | ASSLSSREAF
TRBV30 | AWSDSFYEQY
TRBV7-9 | ASTQGYEQY
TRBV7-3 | ASSPGSEQF
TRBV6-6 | ASSYPTGSSYEQY
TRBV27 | ASSPGPNYEQY
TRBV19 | ASSSWGGNTEAF
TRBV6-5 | ASSLVKPGNEQF
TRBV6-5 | ASSPSGEQY
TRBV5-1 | ASLQPPGELF
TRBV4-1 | ASSTEEGFNEQY
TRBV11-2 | ASSIGTSGRGEQY
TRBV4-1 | ASSQKWGEAF
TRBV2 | ASSGAGNPSVYEQY
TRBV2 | AGLAGKLYNEQF
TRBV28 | ASSSDSFEQY
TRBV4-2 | ASSHAPEGNTEAF
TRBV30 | AWGVGQGSSYEQY
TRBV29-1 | SVEGGEETQY
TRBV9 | ASAGGQDYGYT
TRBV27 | ASSLSAGNTEAF
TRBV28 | ASSFFAGPPYEQY
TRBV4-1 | ASSQGVPSGEQY
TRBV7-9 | ASSLVDSGTYEQY
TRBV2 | ASSEAAGLHTEAF
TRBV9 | ASSDRRDTGELF
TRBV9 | ASSPSSGITYNEQF
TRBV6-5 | ASTLWSGSQGTQY